Listed here is a single T cell receptor (beta chain). The source of the sample is a study of cytotoxic CD8 clonotypes in ibrutinib-treated CLL. From germline, CDR1 is MNHEY and CDR2 SMNVEV (reference sequence). The CDR3 is 11 amino acids. Between the trimmed V and J ends, which lost 7 bases and 8 bases, there was a span of 11 bases. Target depth was 1 in 200,000 to 1 in 1 million T cells, about 10x per clonotype. Measured with immunoSEQ multiplex PCR; TCRdb has only the in-frame clones, and not every one. The sample shows fewer than 70,000 clones, less than 75% of them seen only once. This material consisted of PBMCs, taken after 12 months of ibrutinib treatment. The gene calls are TRBV27 and TRBJ1-1; unclear D gene. This clonotype was sampled from a human donor with chronic lymphocytic leukemia. CDR3 coding DNA: TGTGCCAGCATTGGCCCCGTGGAAGCTTTCTTT. Its protein product is CASIGPVEAFF.